The TCR beta chain described here comes from a study of blood T cell repertoires in COVID-19. Method: immunoSEQ multiplex PCR; TCRdb's copy keeps in-frame clones and lacks some. The sample records a few hundred thousand clones, around 90% being singletons. This clone was observed a single time. V lost 7 bases, J lost 4 bases, and 17 bases lay in between. This CDR3 contains 15 residues. CDR1 is MNHEY, CDR2 SVGAGI, per germline. V usage is TRBV6-5 and J usage is TRBJ1-3, with D tentatively TRBD1 (5 bases). This sequence originates from a woman in her fifties or sixties with COVID-19, enrolled during active disease. What was sequenced was peripheral blood. As DNA, the CDR3 is TGTGCCAGCAATAACGGAGGGACGGAAGGAAACACCATATATTTT. Its protein product is CASNNGGTEGNTIYF.